The 2 T cell receptor beta chains below come from one sample, sequenced in a study of CDR3 diversity in severe acne. One entry per CDR3 protein, called by TCRdb with MiXCR from the PCR reads. This sample has about 90,000 distinct CDR3 sequences, with 45% to 50% found just once. Sequenced input: blood. These receptors were taken from a male donor in good health, serving as a control.

V is TRBV15 and J is TRBJ1-2; TRBD1 matches 8 bases. Trimming took 10 bases from V and 4 from J; bases not matched to a gene: 14. The CDR3 extends over 15 amino acids. CDR1 and CDR2 from the germline V gene are LNHNV and YYDKDF (reference sequence). The CDR3 nucleotides are TGTGCCAGCAGAGCCGCCGGGACAGGACCCTATGGCTACACCTTC. Residues: CASRAAGTGPYGYTF.

V usage is TRBV7-9 and J usage is TRBJ2-5; TRBD1 agrees at 9 bases. This CDR3 is 15 amino acids long. Germline CDR1 reads SEHNR; CDR2 reads FQNEAQ (reference sequence). J lost 3 bases, V lost 6 bases, and 8 bases had no gene match. The CDR3 is CASSRTGGVEETQYF. CDR3 DNA sequence: TGTGCCAGCAGTCGAACAGGGGGCGTTGAAGAGACCCAGTACTTC.